This T cell receptor (beta chain) was captured in a study of monozygotic twins with inflammatory bowel disease. General study findings and limits: Support was lacking for any single strong IBD-associated signal or clonotype.

The CDR3 has 14 residues. Comments on this clonotype: As yet, its antigen is unknown.

TCRdb reprocessed the 5' RACE reads and reports one entry per CDR3 protein, with no DNA. The sample shows approximately 120,000 distinct CDR3 sequences, and around 11% sits with its ten largest clones. This TCR derives from a human donor with ulcerative colitis or Crohn's disease, or a healthy co-twin of an affected twin (not recorded which). This chain links TRBV7-1 with TRBJ1-1. TRBV7-1 is recorded as an ORF, its role being uncertain. The specimen was blood. The CDR3 loop is CASGGRRSRTEAFF.